This TCR beta chain comes out of a study of identical twins. Findings and caveats of the study: Memory repertoires lacked the insertion deficit that abundant cord blood beta clonotypes showed.

Each CDR3 protein gets one entry after TCRdb re-called the 5' RACE reads with MiXCR. The sample lists 400,000 to 550,000 distinct CDR3 sequences, approximately 15% occurring once. The germline CDR1 and CDR2 sequences are LGHNA and YSLEER. V lost 4 bases to trimming and J lost 4 bases, with 10 bases between them. The CDR3 length is 14 residues. Remarks on this clonotype: The antigen remains unidentified.

These data also featured in a second study, about yellow fever vaccine responses in identical twins.

The chain joins TRBV4-3 to TRBJ2-2; D not certain. The TCR comes from a woman aged 18-29 years in good health. Source material: CD4+ T cells sorted from blood. CDR3 amino acids: CASSPRQFTGELFF. The DNA for the CDR3 is TGCGCCAGCAGCCCTCGGCAGTTCACCGGGGAGCTGTTTTTT.